The clone carrying this TCR beta chain came up a few times. Its antigen is currently unknown. V gave up 4 bases and J gave up 3 bases, with 7 bases separating them. The CDR3 runs to 12 residues. Per germline, CDR1 GTSNPN and CDR2 SVGIG (reference sequence). The authors amplified TCR beta CDR3 regions, and they did so from RNA transcripts for repertoire sequencing. The first round was an RT-PCR with HTBI primers, and the second round was a multiplex PCR. TCRdb recomputed calls from the multiplex PCR reads with MiXCR, one row per CDR3 protein. This table has approximately 500,000 distinct CDR3 sequences, roughly 14% appearing once. This specimen belongs to a study of Graves' ophthalmopathy and Graves' hyperthyroidism. In the study overall: Peripheral blood sampling occurred at initial diagnosis, before any treatment. Study-wide results and caveats: Between ophthalmopathy and stable hyperthyroidism, a 13-signature model drew a separation with around 86% sensitivity and approximately 79% specificity.

The sequenced sample consisted of blood. The sequence was collected from a woman in her twenties or thirties with Graves' ophthalmopathy. The V gene is TRBV30, the J gene TRBJ1-5, with D unclear. The CDR3 coding sequence is TGTGCCTGGAATAATGACAATCAGCCCCAGCATTTT. Translated, it gives CAWNNDNQPQHF.